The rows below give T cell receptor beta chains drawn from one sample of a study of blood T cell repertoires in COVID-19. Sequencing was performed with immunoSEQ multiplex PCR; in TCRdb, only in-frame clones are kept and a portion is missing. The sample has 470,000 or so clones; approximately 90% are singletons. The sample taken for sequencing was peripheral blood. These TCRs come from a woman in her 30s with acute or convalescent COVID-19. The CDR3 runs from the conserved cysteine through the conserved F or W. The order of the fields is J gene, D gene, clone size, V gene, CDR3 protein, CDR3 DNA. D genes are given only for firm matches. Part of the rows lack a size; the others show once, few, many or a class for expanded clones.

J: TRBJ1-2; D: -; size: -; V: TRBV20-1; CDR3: CSASLAGAYGYTF; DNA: TGCAGTGCTAGTTTGGCAGGGGCCTATGGCTACACCTTC
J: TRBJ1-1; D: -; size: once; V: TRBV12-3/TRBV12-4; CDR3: CASSLRSEAFF; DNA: TGTGCCAGCAGTTTGAGGTCTGAAGCTTTCTTT
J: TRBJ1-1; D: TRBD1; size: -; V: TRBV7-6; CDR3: CASSLYPGDRVTEAFF; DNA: TGTGCCAGCAGCTTATACCCCGGGGACAGGGTAACTGAAGCTTTCTTT
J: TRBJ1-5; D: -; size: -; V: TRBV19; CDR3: CASSIGQHSNQPQHF; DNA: TGTGCCAGTAGTATTGGACAGCATAGCAATCAGCCCCAGCATTTT
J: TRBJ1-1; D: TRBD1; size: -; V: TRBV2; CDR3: CASQGQVSMNTEAFF; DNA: TGTGCCAGCCAAGGACAGGTCAGCATGAACACTGAAGCTTTCTTT
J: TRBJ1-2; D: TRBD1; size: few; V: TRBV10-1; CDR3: CATRGIEGAKLFYGYTF; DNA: TGCGCCACAAGGGGAATAGAGGGGGCAAAACTTTTCTATGGCTACACCTTC
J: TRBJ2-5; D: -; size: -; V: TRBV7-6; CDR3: CASSPQETQYF; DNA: TGTGCCAGCAGTCCTCAAGAGACCCAGTACTTC
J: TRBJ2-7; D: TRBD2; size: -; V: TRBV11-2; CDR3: CASSLGRGDYEQYF; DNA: TGTGCCAGCAGCTTGGGGAGGGGAGATTACGAGCAGTACTTC
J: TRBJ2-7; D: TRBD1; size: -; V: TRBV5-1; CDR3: CASSWPGQEYEQYF; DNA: TGCGCCAGCAGCTGGCCGGGACAGGAGTACGAGCAGTACTTC
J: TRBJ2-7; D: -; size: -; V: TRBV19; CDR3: CASSRGIRYEQYF; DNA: TGTGCCAGTAGCAGGGGAATAAGGTACGAGCAGTACTTC
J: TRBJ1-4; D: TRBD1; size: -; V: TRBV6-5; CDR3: CASSLDRAKLFF; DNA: TGTGCCAGCAGCCTGGACAGGGCGAAACTGTTTTTT
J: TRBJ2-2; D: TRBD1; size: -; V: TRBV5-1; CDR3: CASSSPGQGNTGELFF; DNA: TGCGCCAGCAGCTCGCCGGGACAGGGGAACACCGGGGAGCTGTTTTTT
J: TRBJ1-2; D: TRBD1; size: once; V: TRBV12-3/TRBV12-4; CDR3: CASSLGQGFGYTF; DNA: TGTGCCAGCAGTTTGGGACAGGGTTTTGGCTACACCTTC
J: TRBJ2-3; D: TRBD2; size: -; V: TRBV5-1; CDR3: CASSLRPSSGPSTDTQYF; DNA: TGCGCCAGCAGCTTGAGGCCATCTAGCGGGCCGAGCACAGATACGCAGTATTTT
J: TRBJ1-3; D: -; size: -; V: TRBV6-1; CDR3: CASSEGAAGSGNTIYF; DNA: TGTGCCAGCAGTGAAGGCGCTGCCGGCTCTGGAAACACCATATATTTT